A single T cell receptor (beta chain) is shown here with its context. What this receptor recognizes is not known. Per-base quality was not reported, and no clone a single base away is much larger than it. The CDR1 and CDR2 encoded by the germline V gene are SNHLY and FYNNEI. V is cut back by 7 bases and J by 5 bases, with 14 bases in the junction unmatched. Measured from the cysteine to the phenylalanine, the CDR3 is 18 residues long. The CDR3 DNA has 54 bases and is translated from base 1. The entry originates in a study of T cell changes during pregnancy in multiple sclerosis (dated by TCRdb to the late 2010s). Regarding the complete study: The study looked at changes in the T cell repertoire across pregnancy in women with multiple sclerosis.

Libraries were prepared through the immunoSEQ multiplex PCR assay. Entries here come from immuneACCESS through TCRdb and include only in-frame sequences with V and J called. Some clones fail to appear in such tables; in the studies checked, an unresolved V gene covers under half of the shortfall, and the cause of the remainder is unknown. The sample has about 72,000 clones on record, roughly nine tenths of them singletons. The top ten constitute around 0.75% of the sample. The chain is encoded by TRBV2 joined to TRBJ1-4; TRBD1 lines up with 12 middle nucleotides. This receptor was taken from a female donor in good health, enrolled as a control in a pregnancy study. The source material was peripheral blood, sampled in the third trimester of pregnancy. The CDR3 in this case is CASIGSGTGGVLNEKLFF. The DNA is as follows: TGTGCCAGCATTGGGAGTGGGACAGGGGGCGTGCTGAATGAAAAACTGTTTTTT.